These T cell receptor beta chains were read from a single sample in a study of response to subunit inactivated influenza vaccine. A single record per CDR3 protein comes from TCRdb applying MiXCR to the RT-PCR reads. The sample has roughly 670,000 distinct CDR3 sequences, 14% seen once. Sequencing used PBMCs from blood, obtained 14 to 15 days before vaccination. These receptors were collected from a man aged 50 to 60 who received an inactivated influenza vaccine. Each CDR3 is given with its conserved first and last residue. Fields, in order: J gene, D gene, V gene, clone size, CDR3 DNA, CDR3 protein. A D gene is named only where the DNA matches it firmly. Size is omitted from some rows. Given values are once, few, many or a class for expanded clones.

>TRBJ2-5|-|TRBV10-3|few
TGTGCCATCAGTGAGGCGGTGGCCCAGATATCTGAGACCCAGTACTTC
CAISEAVAQISETQYF
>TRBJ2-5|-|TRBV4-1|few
TGCGCCAGCAGCTACCGGGACACCCAAGAGACCCAGTACTTC
CASSYRDTQETQYF
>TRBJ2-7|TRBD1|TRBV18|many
TGTGCCAGCTCACCCCGGACAGGGGACTACGAGCAGTACTTC
CASSPRTGDYEQYF
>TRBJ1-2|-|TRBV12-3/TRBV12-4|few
TGTGCCAGCAGCTTGTACAGGGCTGCTGAGGGCTACACCTTC
CASSLYRAAEGYTF
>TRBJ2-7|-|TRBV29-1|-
TGCAGCGTTGCGTCTAATTCCTACGAGCAGTACTTC
CSVASNSYEQYF
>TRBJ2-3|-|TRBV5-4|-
TGTGCCAGCAGCCCGAGACAGTCGAGAGATACGCAGTATTTT
CASSPRQSRDTQYF
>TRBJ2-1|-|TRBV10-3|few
TGTGCCATCAGTGGGGGTAGGTCAGATGAGCAGTTCTTC
CAISGGRSDEQFF
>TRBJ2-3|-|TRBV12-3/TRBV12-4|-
TGTGCCAGCAAATGGGACGGGGGCGCAGATACGCAGTATTTT
CASKWDGGADTQYF
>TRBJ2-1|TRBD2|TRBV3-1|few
TGTGCCAGCAGCCTCCTACTAGCGGGAGGGCTCAATGAGCAGTTCTTC
CASSLLLAGGLNEQFF
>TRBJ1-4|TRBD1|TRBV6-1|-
TGTGCCAGCAGGAAGGACAGGATTGATGAAAAACTGTTTTTT
CASRKDRIDEKLFF
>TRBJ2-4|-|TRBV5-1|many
TGCGCCAGCAGCTTGGAGCGGGCGGAAAACATTCAGTACTTC
CASSLERAENIQYF
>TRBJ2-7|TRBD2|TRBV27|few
TGTGCCAGCCGCAGCACGGGGTGGGACTACTACGAGCAGTACTTC
CASRSTGWDYYEQYF
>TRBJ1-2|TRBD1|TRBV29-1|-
TGCAGCGTTGAAGTCGACAGGGGGCGCAACTATGGCTACACCTTC
CSVEVDRGRNYGYTF
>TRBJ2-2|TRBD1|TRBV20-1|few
TGCAGTGCAGGGGACAGGGGGCATGTCGGGGAGCTGTTTTTT
CSAGDRGHVGELFF
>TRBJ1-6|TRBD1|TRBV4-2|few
TGTGCCAGCAAGGGGGCCGGGGGCTGGAAGGAACCCCTCCACTTT
CASKGAGGWKEPLHF
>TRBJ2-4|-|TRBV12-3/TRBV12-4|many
TGTGCCAGCAGAGGCCCAGGTCGTCAGTACTTC
CASRGPGRQYF
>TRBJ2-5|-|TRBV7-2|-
TGTGCCAGCATCCTAACTAGGGGGGAGACCCAGTACTTC
CASILTRGETQYF
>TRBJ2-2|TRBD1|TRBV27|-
TGTGCCAGCAGTTTTGTGGGACAGGCGGTCACCGGGGAGCTGTTTTTT
CASSFVGQAVTGELFF
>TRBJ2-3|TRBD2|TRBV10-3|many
TGTGCCACCTCGGGGGAGGGCCTAGGAGATACGCAGTATTTT
CATSGEGLGDTQYF
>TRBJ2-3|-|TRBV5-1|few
TGCGCCAGCAGCTTGGGTGGTAGCGGCACCACAGATACGCAGTATTTT
CASSLGGSGTTDTQYF
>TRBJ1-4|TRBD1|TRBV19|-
TGTGCCAGTAGTATCCACGGACTCTGGGACAGGGGTGTTAATGAAAAACTGTTTTTT
CASSIHGLWDRGVNEKLFF
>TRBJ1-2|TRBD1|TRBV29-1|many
TGCAGCGTTGGACAGGGAAGAATTGGCTACACCTTC
CSVGQGRIGYTF
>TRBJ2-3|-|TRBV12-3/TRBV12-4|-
TGTGCCAGCAGCCCCCCAGAGACTGGCCCCCGAGATACGCAGTATTTT
CASSPPETGPRDTQYF
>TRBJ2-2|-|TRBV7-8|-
TGTGCCAGCAGCATCGCCACTGCCGGGTGGTCCGGGGAGCTGTTTTTT
CASSIATAGWSGELFF
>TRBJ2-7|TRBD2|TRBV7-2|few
TGTGCCAGCAGCTTAGTTGGTGGGACTAGTCTTCCCGAGCAGTACTTC
CASSLVGGTSLPEQYF
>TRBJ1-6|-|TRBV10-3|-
TGTGCCATCAGCCTCGATCCGGGAAAAAACGGTTCACCCCTCCACTTT
CAISLDPGKNGSPLHF
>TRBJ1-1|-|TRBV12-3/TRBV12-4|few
TGTGCCAGCAGTTTATCCAGAGAAGCTTTCTTT
CASSLSREAFF
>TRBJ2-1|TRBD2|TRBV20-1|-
TGCAGTGCCCCCATAGCGGGGGGAAGCTCCTACAATGAGCAGTTCTTC
CSAPIAGGSSYNEQFF
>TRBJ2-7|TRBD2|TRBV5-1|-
TGCGCCAGCAGCCACGGGACTAGCGGGTACGAGCAGTACTTC
CASSHGTSGYEQYF
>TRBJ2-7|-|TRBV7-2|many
TGTGCCAGCAGCTTGACAGCCTACGAGCAGTACTTC
CASSLTAYEQYF
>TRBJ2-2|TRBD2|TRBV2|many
TGTGCCAAAGCAAGCGGGAGTGAGGCCGGGGAGCTGTTTTTT
CAKASGSEAGELFF
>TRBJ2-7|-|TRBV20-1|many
TGCAGTGCTAGAGGAGGGCCCTACGAGCAGTACTTC
CSARGGPYEQYF
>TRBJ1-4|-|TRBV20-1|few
TGCAGTGCTAGAGATCCAGGGAGAGAAAAACTGTTTTTT
CSARDPGREKLFF
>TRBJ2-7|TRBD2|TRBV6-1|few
TGTGCCAGCTCCCTAGCGGGTGACATATCCTACGAGCAGTACTTC
CASSLAGDISYEQYF
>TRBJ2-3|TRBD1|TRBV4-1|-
TGCGCCAGCAGCCAGGGGACAGTCAACACAGATACGCAGTATTTT
CASSQGTVNTDTQYF
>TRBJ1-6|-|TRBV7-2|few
TGTGCCAGCAGCTTAGTTAACAGGGTCGGTTCACCCCTCCACTTT
CASSLVNRVGSPLHF
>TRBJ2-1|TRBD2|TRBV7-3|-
TGTGGCAGCAGCTGGGGGGGGGAAACCTACAATGAGCAGTTCTTC
CGSSWGGETYNEQFF
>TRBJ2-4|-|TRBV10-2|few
TGCGCCAGCAGTGAGTTTATCCCGACCAAAAACATTCAGTACTTC
CASSEFIPTKNIQYF
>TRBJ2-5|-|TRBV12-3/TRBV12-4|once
TGTGCCAGCAGTTTTTTTAGTCAGACTATTCAAGAGACCCAGTACTTC
CASSFFSQTIQETQYF
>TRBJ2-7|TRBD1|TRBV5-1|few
TGCGCCAGCAGCTTGGCTCCGGGACAGAGGAGCTCCTACGAGCAGTACTTC
CASSLAPGQRSSYEQYF
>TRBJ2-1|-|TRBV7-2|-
TGTGCCAGCGAATGGGGGGCACCCCCCAATGAGCAGTTCTTC
CASEWGAPPNEQFF
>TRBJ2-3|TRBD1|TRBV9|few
TGTGCCAGCAGCCAAGGGGGACAGGGGGCTTATACGCAGTATTTT
CASSQGGQGAYTQYF
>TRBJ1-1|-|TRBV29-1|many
TGCAGCGTTGAGAGGGATTTGAACACTGAAGCTTTCTTT
CSVERDLNTEAFF
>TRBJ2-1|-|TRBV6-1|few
TGTGCCAGCAGCCAGGACCGGATCTACAATGAGCAGTTCTTC
CASSQDRIYNEQFF
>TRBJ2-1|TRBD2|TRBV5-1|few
TGCGCCAGCAGCTTGGTCGAGACTAGCATCAATGAGCAGTTCTTC
CASSLVETSINEQFF
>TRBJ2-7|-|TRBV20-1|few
TGCAGTGCAAGAACTGTAACTTCGACCTACGAGCAGTACTTC
CSARTVTSTYEQYF
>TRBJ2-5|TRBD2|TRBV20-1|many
TGCAGTGCCGTCGGGGGGGGACAAGAGACCCAGTACTTC
CSAVGGGQETQYF
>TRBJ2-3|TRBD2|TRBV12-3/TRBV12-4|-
TGTGCCAGCAGTTTAGCTAGCGGGAGTACCACAGATACGCAGTATTTT
CASSLASGSTTDTQYF
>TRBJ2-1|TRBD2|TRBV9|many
TGTGCCAGCAGCGTAGCTACCGGGCAGAGACTAGCGGGATCGGATGAGCAGTTCTTC
CASSVATGQRLAGSDEQFF
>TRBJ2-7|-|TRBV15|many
TGTGCCACCAGCGCCGACCCCAGCCCTGTGAACGAGCAGTACTTC
CATSADPSPVNEQYF
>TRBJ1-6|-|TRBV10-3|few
TGTGCCATCAAACCCGGGGCAGGTGATAATTCACCCCTCCACTTT
CAIKPGAGDNSPLHF
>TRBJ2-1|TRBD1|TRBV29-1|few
TGCAGCGGGACAGGGGATGGGAATGAGCAGTTCTTC
CSGTGDGNEQFF
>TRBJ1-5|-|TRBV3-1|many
TGTGCCAGCAGCCATGGGACGGCTAGCAATCAGCCCCAGCATTTT
CASSHGTASNQPQHF
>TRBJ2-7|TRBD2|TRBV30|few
TGTGCCTGGAGTGTACTGAGTCGGGAGGGTTCCGAGCAGTACTTC
CAWSVLSREGSEQYF
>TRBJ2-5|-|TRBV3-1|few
TGTGCCAGCAGCCAAGCTGGCCTTTCGGGGGAGACCCAGTACTTC
CASSQAGLSGETQYF